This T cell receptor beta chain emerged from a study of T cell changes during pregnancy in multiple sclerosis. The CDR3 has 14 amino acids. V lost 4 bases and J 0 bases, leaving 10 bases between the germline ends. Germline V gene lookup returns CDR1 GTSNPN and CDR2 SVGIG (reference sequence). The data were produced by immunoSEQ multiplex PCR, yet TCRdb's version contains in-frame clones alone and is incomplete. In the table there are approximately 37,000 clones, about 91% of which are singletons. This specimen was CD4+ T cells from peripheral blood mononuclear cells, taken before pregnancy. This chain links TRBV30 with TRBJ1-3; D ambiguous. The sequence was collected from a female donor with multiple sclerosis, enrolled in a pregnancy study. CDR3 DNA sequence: TGTGCCTGGAAATCTGTGTACTCTGGAAACACCATATATTTT. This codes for CAWKSVYSGNTIYF.